The 28 T cell receptor beta chains in this list originate from one sample, sequenced in a study of blood T cell repertoires in COVID-19 (dated by TCRdb to 2018 to 2020). The library was made by the immunoSEQ multiplex PCR assay. TCRdb stores this immuneACCESS table with in-frame sequences only. Part of the clones is absent; in the studies checked, under half of the shortfall reflects unresolved V genes, and no reason is known for the rest. The sample table records some 250,000 clones; approximately 82% of these occur just once. Roughly 1.9% of the sample is taken by the ten largest. Sequenced material: peripheral blood. The origin of the receptors is a young man who had recovered from COVID-19.

The gene calls are TRBV6-5 and TRBJ2-7, with TRBD1 matching over 9 bases. J was trimmed by 4 bases and V by 4 bases; bases with no gene match: 2. The CDR3 has 13 amino acids. Germline CDR1 and CDR2: MNHEY and SVGAGI. CDR3 sequence (DNA): TGTGCCAGCAGTTTGGGACAGGGATACGAGCAGTACTTC. Residues: CASSLGQGYEQYF.

V gene TRBV20-1 combines with J gene TRBJ1-1; the match to TRBD1 covers 7 bases. Trimming removed 3 bases from V and 4 bases from J; junction bases left unmatched: 5. The germline V gene encodes CDR1 DFQATT and CDR2 SNEGSKA (reference sequence). This CDR3 is built from 13 residues. The CDR3 nucleotides read TGCAGTGCTAGTCGGCAGGGGGGCACTGAAGCTTTCTTT. The encoded protein is CSASRQGGTEAFF.

This clone was picked up one time. V is TRBV4-1 and J is TRBJ2-1, with D possibly being TRBD2 (6 bases). CDR1 MGHRA and CDR2 YSYEKL come from the germline V gene. V was pared by 6 bases and J by 10 bases, with 19 bases between. CDR3 size: 14 residues. The CDR3 nucleotides are TGCGCCAGCAGACCCGGGGAGGTCTCTAGGGAGCAGTTCTTC. Protein: CASRPGEVSREQFF.

This clone was detected once. The chain employs TRBV6-5 and TRBJ2-5; D is perhaps TRBD2 (6 bases). The CDR3 is 14 residues long. Trimming pared 8 bases from V and 4 bases from J, leaving 17 bases between. Germline CDR1 and CDR2: MNHEY and SVGAGI. The CDR3 loop is CASHPGTGGETQYF. The CDR3 DNA reads as TGTGCCAGCCACCCCGGGACTGGGGGAGAGACCCAGTACTTC.

The V and J genes are TRBV28 and TRBJ1-2; 8 nucleotides line up with TRBD1. Germline loops: CDR1 MDHEN, CDR2 SYDVKM. There are 13 residues in the CDR3. With V trimmed by 6 bases and J by 4 bases, 4 bases remained unmatched. This chain's CDR3 is CASRTGDLYGYTF. Here the CDR3 DNA reads TGTGCCAGCAGGACAGGGGACCTCTATGGCTACACCTTC.

This clone appeared many times. The rearrangement joins TRBV7-3 to TRBJ2-2; D perhaps matches TRBD2 (5 bases). V lost 5 bases, J lost 6 bases, and 16 bases lay in between. This CDR3 is built from 15 residues. Germline V gene lookup returns CDR1 SGHTA and CDR2 FQGTGA. CDR3 loop: CASSPAAGWSGELFF. CDR3 DNA sequence: TGTGCCAGCAGCCCCGCGGCGGGCTGGTCCGGGGAGCTGTTTTTT.

The gene calls are TRBV29-1 and TRBJ2-1; perhaps TRBD2 as D (7 bases). Trimming took 4 bases from V and 9 from J, leaving 16 bases between them. The CDR3 is made up of 13 amino acids. The V gene's germline CDR1 is SQVTM and CDR2 ANQGSEA. CDR3 nucleotides: TGCAGCGTTGGAGACGGGGGGCACGGTGAGCAGTTCTTC. This encodes CSVGDGGHGEQFF.

This chain connects TRBV12-3 or TRBV12-4 to TRBJ1-2, with TRBD1 as a possible D gene (5 bases). The CDR3 extends over 12 amino acids. Trimming removed 5 bases from V and 2 bases from J, with 6 bases in between. The CDR3 is CASSPGNYGYTF. CDR3 bases: TGTGCCAGCAGTCCAGGGAACTATGGCTACACCTTC.

The table lists this clone with a few counts. The chain recombines TRBV5-6 with TRBJ2-3; D not certain. CDR3 length: 17 amino acids. V lost 4 bases and J 0 bases, leaving 18 bases between the germline ends. Germline V gives CDR1 SGHDT, CDR2 YYEEEE. CDR3 nucleotides: TGTGCCAGCAGCCCGAATTGGCTAACTACTAGCACAGATACGCAGTATTTT. It specifies CASSPNWLTTSTDTQYF.

V gene TRBV7-8 combines with J gene TRBJ1-2; D is ambiguous. Germline V lookup: CDR1 SGHVS, CDR2 FQNEAQ. CDR3 size: 13 residues. Trimming left V 2 bases short and J 6 bases short, with 10 bases between. The CDR3 reads CASSLNGRDGYTF. CDR3 bases: TGTGCCAGCAGCTTAAATGGGCGGGATGGCTACACCTTC.

V gene TRBV27 combines with J gene TRBJ2-3, with D unclear. The CDR3 loop spans 15 amino acids. V was trimmed by 0 bases and J by 2 bases, leaving 9 bases between them. Germline lookup yields CDR1 MNHEY and CDR2 SMNVEV (reference sequence). The CDR3 coding sequence is TGTGCCAGCAGTTTATCCGTCAGAATCACAGATACGCAGTATTTT. Protein sequence: CASSLSVRITDTQYF.

This clone was counted a few times. V gene TRBV2 combines with J gene TRBJ1-5; tentatively, D is TRBD1 (6 bases). In germline, CDR1 is SNHLY, CDR2 FYNNEI. The V and J ends lost 3 bases and 7 bases respectively, with 16 bases between them. This CDR3 is 15 amino acids long. Written as DNA, the CDR3 is TGTGCCAGCAGTGAGCAAGTCAGGGGTGGGCAGCCCCAGCATTTT. Its protein is CASSEQVRGGQPQHF.

This chain uses TRBV18 with TRBJ2-6; a possible D gene is TRBD1 (5 bases). The CDR3 contains 18 residues. Germline values: CDR1 KGHSH, CDR2 LQKENI. V was clipped by 1 base and J by 0 bases, with 13 bases between them. CDR3 loop: CASSPQGLISSGANVLTF. The CDR3 DNA is TGTGCCAGCTCACCACAGGGGTTAATAAGCTCTGGGGCCAACGTCCTGACTTTC.

The chain links TRBV5-1 to TRBJ2-1; no clear D. V was cut by 0 bases and J by 7 bases, with 14 bases left in between. The CDR3 runs 15 residues. CDR1 SGHRS and CDR2 YFSETQ come from the germline V gene. The CDR3 loop is CASSLGHQSMNEQFF. The CDR3 DNA reads TGCGCCAGCAGCTTGGGACACCAGTCCATGAATGAGCAGTTCTTC.

V is TRBV5-1 and J is TRBJ2-2; 9 bases are a match to TRBD1. V lost 4 bases to trimming and J lost 7 bases; unmatched junction nucleotides: 11. The CDR3 is 16 amino acids. Germline assignment: CDR1 SGHRS and CDR2 YFSETQ. CDR3 region: CASSLRTGAEFGELFF. Here the CDR3 DNA reads TGCGCCAGCAGCCTTAGGACAGGGGCAGAGTTCGGGGAGCTGTTTTTT.

This clone was observed a handful of times. The CDR3 coding sequence is TGTGCCAGCAGCCAAGTCACGGGTGGCGGGCCCCAGCATTTT. Amino acid sequence: CASSQVTGGGPQHF. This sequence joins TRBV4-2 and TRBJ1-5; unclear D gene. CDR3 length: 14 amino acids. The ends were cut back, 1 base at V and 9 bases at J, with 13 bases in the middle. The germline V gene has CDR1 LGHNA and CDR2 YNFKEQ.

The rearrangement uses TRBV5-8 and TRBJ2-1, with 8 bases matching TRBD1. The V gene end was trimmed by 4 bases and the J gene end by 14 bases; junction bases not matched to a gene: 8. The germline gives CDR1 SGHTS, CDR2 YDEGEE. The CDR3 sequence is 12 residues long. CDR3 DNA sequence: TGTGCCAGCAGCCCGGACAGGGTCGAGGAGTTCTTC. Translating gives CASSPDRVEEFF. Looking up the rest from reference TRBV5-8 and TRBJ2-1 gives the full variable domain: EAGVTQSPTHLIKTRGQQATLRCSPISGHTSVYWYQQALGLGLQFLLWYDEGEERNRGNFPPRFSGRQFPNYSSELNVNALELEDSALYLCASSPDRVEEFFGPGTRLTVL.

The chain has TRBV27 and TRBJ2-2; D is undetermined. The CDR3 is 13 amino acids. From germline, CDR1 is MNHEY and CDR2 SMNVEV (reference sequence). V lost 8 bases, J lost 4 bases, and 11 bases lay in between. The CDR3 DNA is TGTGCCAGCGGTTATCGACTCACCGGGGAGCTGTTTTTT. It specifies CASGYRLTGELFF.

This chain links TRBV21-1 with TRBJ2-5; the table's TRBD2 call for D was not verified on the DNA. TRBV21-1 is designated a pseudogene. The CDR3 contains 14 residues. CDR3 sequence (DNA): TGTGCCAGCAGCACCCGGGGGTACCAAGAGACCCAGTACTTC. It codes for CASSTRGYQETQYF.

The CDR3 region has the DNA TGTGCCAGCAGTTACTCTTTTGGAGGAGGAGAGACCCAGTACTTC. This encodes CASSYSFGGGETQYF. This chain connects TRBV6-5 to TRBJ2-5; tentative D call: TRBD2 (5 bases). Per the germline V gene, CDR1 is MNHEY and CDR2 is SVGAGI. The CDR3 runs to 15 residues. V gave up 0 bases and J gave up 4 bases, with 12 bases separating them.

The chain links TRBV27 to TRBJ1-1; maybe TRBD1 (6 bases). Per the germline V gene, CDR1 is MNHEY and CDR2 is SMNVEV (reference sequence). The CDR3 is 14 residues long. Trimming took 0 bases from V and 7 from J, leaving 12 bases between them. CDR3 sequence (DNA): TGTGCCAGCAGTTTATCGATGGGGGCCGGTGAAGCTTTCTTT. It encodes CASSLSMGAGEAFF.

This clone was seen just once. The chain is built from TRBV4-1 and TRBJ2-3, with D perhaps matching TRBD2 (6 bases). The V and J ends lost 4 bases and 7 bases respectively, with 21 bases between them. This CDR3 region has 16 residues. Germline lookup yields CDR1 MGHRA and CDR2 YSYEKL. The CDR3 sequence: CASSPPPGTPVHTQYF. CDR3 coding DNA: TGCGCCAGCAGCCCGCCCCCCGGGACTCCCGTACATACGCAGTATTTT.

The rearrangement joins TRBV6-5 to TRBJ2-7; 7 bases match TRBD1. Germline trimming cut 7 bases from V and 3 bases from J; bases unmatched to any gene: 12. Germline V lookup: CDR1 MNHEY, CDR2 SVGAGI. The CDR3 is 15 amino acids. The CDR3 nucleotides read TGTGCCAGCACCCACGGGACAGATCTATACTACGAGCAGTACGTC. Amino acid sequence: CASTHGTDLYYEQYV.

This clone was observed once. The genes are TRBV6-5 and TRBJ2-1; 8 bases are shared with TRBD1. This CDR3 has 14 amino acids. V lost 6 bases and J lost 3; bases outside the gene matches: 4. The germline V gene encodes CDR1 MNHEY and CDR2 SVGAGI. The CDR3 loop is CASRTGVFYNEQFF. CDR3 DNA sequence: TGTGCCAGCAGGACAGGGGTCTTCTACAATGAGCAGTTCTTC.

This clone was found a few times. The chain links TRBV6-1 to TRBJ1-1; D is unclear. The CDR3 runs to 14 residues. V was pared by 1 base and J by 5 bases, with 11 bases between. CDR1 MNHNS and CDR2 SASEGT come from the germline V gene. This CDR3 reads CASSEGGGKTEAFF. The CDR3 DNA reads as TGTGCCAGCAGTGAAGGAGGAGGGAAGACTGAAGCTTTCTTT.

The V and J genes are TRBV27 and TRBJ1-1; the D gene is possibly TRBD1 (6 bases). This CDR3 comprises 15 residues. Per the germline V gene, CDR1 is MNHEY and CDR2 is SMNVEV (reference sequence). V lost 6 bases and J 0 bases, leaving 14 bases between the germline ends. The CDR3 region has the DNA TGTGCCAGCAGGATCAAGGGACAAATGAACACTGAAGCTTTCTTT. It codes for CASRIKGQMNTEAFF.

The chain uses TRBV27 and TRBJ1-3; TRBD1 might be the D (5 bases). Looked up from germline, CDR1 is MNHEY and CDR2 is SMNVEV (reference sequence). V was pared by 7 bases and J by 2 bases, with 12 bases between. The CDR3 spans 14 residues. The CDR3 DNA is TGTGCCAGCACCAGTGCAGGGACTGGAAACACCATATATTTT. This sequence encodes CASTSAGTGNTIYF.

The genes are TRBV5-6 and TRBJ1-1; 8 bases align to TRBD1. Trimming cost V 0 bases and J 5 bases; bases outside gene matches: 3. This CDR3 contains 14 residues. Germline CDR1 and CDR2: SGHDT and YYEEEE. CDR3 region: CASSLGTGLTEAFF. The CDR3 bases are TGTGCCAGCAGCTTGGGGACAGGGCTAACTGAAGCTTTCTTT.